This paragraph covers one TCR beta chain sequence. This clone was observed a single time. Its antigen is unknown. Base quality data are lacking; no much larger clone is found one base away. Genomic DNA was extracted, and the immunoSEQ Platform was used to amplify TCRbeta CDR3 regions from that DNA. The immunoSEQ assay combined multiplex PCR with high-throughput sequencing and a vendor bioinformatics pipeline. On the study's bioinformatics: After discarding non-productive sequences and any CDR3s under 4 amino acids in length, clonotype frequencies were recalculated for each sample. In immunoSEQ Analyzer 2.0, a clonotype counted as shared when the CDR3 amino acid, V gene and J gene sequences were identical. Repertoire overlap was normalized by dividing shared clonotype counts by the product of both clone-set sizes, scaled by 1000 into arbitrary units. Not all clones reach the TCRdb copy of this immuneACCESS table, which keeps in-frame sequences only. Checked studies attribute under half of the gap to unresolved V genes and leave the rest unexplained. That table is the source of V, J and clone size, and D and trimming were worked out from the DNA. The sample table shows roughly 14,000 clones, and approximately 70% are seen once. The top ten clones comprise approximately 2.2% of the sample.

From the cysteine through the phenylalanine, the CDR3 covers 13 amino acids. Only the CDR3 DNA is retained, 39 bases long and in frame from the first base. Clipping removes 2 bases from V and 6 bases from J, with 2 as the unmatched junction base count. The CDR1 and CDR2 encoded by the germline V gene are SQVTM and ANQGSEA. This entry belongs to a study of memory B cells and T cells in multiple sclerosis listed by TCRdb under 2018. About the investigation overall: The study compared TCR beta repertoires of autoproliferating peripheral T cells with brain lesion-infiltrating T cells in multiple sclerosis patients. Two multiple sclerosis patients, for whom either brain lesions at autopsy or brain-infiltrating cells from biopsy were available, were included in TCR sequencing.

The study at large found these results: Because clone-set sizes differed between compartments, counts of shared clonotypes were influenced and normalization was required.

PBMCs were isolated by Ficoll density gradient centrifugation and cryopreserved before use. The clonotype was recovered from a human donor with multiple sclerosis. This chain joins TRBV29-1 to TRBJ2-1, and 9 bases in between align with TRBD2. The sequenced sample was memory (CD45RO+) CD4+ T cells from blood. The cell subset or site label for this specimen denotes: CD45RO+ memory T cells sorted from peripheral blood. The CDR3: CSVETSGFNEQFF. The DNA sequence is given as TGCAGCGTTGAAACTAGCGGGTTCAATGAGCAGTTCTTC.